Listed below are T cell receptor beta chains from one sample, sequenced in a study of human T cells and chemical hapten exposure. Via MiXCR, TCRdb re-called the RACE reads, giving one row per CDR3 protein. Of about 110,000 distinct CDR3 sequences detected, about 34% appear once; the ten largest clones hold roughly 2.6%. Here the sequenced sample was whole blood, taken in connection with sensitization to the hapten diphenylcyclopropenone (DPC). The receptors originated from a man between 35 and 55 years old with alopecia areata. Some clones in this sample may be carry-over from other donors' samples. Each CDR3 is given with its conserved first and last residue. D genes are given only for firm matches. Size is omitted from some rows. Given values are once, few, many or a class for expanded clones.

D gene,J gene,V gene,clone size,CDR3 protein,CDR3 DNA
TRBD1,TRBJ2-3,TRBV5-1,.,CASSWQDRGTDTQYF,TGCGCCAGCAGCTGGCAGGACAGGGGCACAGATACGCAGTATTTT
TRBD2,TRBJ2-3,TRBV6-2/TRBV6-3,.,CASSYGLAGLDTQYF,TGTGCCAGCAGTTACGGACTAGCGGGATTAGATACGCAGTATTTT
.,TRBJ2-7,TRBV27,.,CASSLRWGGAYEQYF,TGTGCCAGCAGTTTACGTTGGGGGGGGGCTTACGAGCAGTACTTC
.,TRBJ2-6,TRBV7-3,.,CASRLTSSGANVLTF,TGTGCCAGCAGACTAACATCTTCTGGGGCCAACGTCCTGACTTTC
TRBD1,TRBJ2-1,TRBV6-2/TRBV6-3,.,CASSWGQGGFSYNEQFF,TGTGCCAGCAGTTGGGGACAGGGTGGGTTCTCCTACAATGAGCAGTTCTTC
TRBD1,TRBJ1-5,TRBV6-2/TRBV6-3,few,CASSYPRQGGSNQPQHF,TGTGCCAGCAGTTACCCCAGACAGGGAGGTAGCAATCAGCCCCAGCATTTT
.,TRBJ2-7,TRBV21-1,.,CASSTCPAETSYEQYF,TGTGCCAGCAGCACCTGTCCGGCGGAGACATCCTACGAGCAGTACTTC
.,TRBJ1-5,TRBV4-2,.,CASSLTTGNQPQHF,TGTGCCAGCAGTCTTACAACTGGGAATCAGCCCCAGCATTTT
TRBD1,TRBJ2-5,TRBV20-1,few,CSASTGGQETQYF,TGCAGTGCTAGTACAGGGGGCCAAGAGACCCAGTACTTC
.,TRBJ1-2,TRBV6-2/TRBV6-3,.,CASSYRAGANYGYTF,TGTGCCAGCAGTTACCGGGCAGGGGCTAACTATGGCTACACCTTC
TRBD2,TRBJ2-3,TRBV4-3,.,CASSRKRVVRGSLTSGTSTDTQYF,TGCGCCAGCAGCCGGAAAAGAGTTGTCCGCGGGAGTTTGACTAGCGGGACTAGCACAGATACGCAGTATTTT
.,TRBJ2-3,TRBV5-6,.,CASSPVASPGTDTQYF,TGTGCCAGCAGCCCGGTCGCGTCCCCGGGCACAGATACGCAGTATTTT
.,TRBJ2-6,TRBV24-1,few,CATSEAKTASSGANVLTF,TGTGCCACCAGTGAAGCGAAGACGGCGAGCTCTGGGGCCAACGTCCTGACTTTC
.,TRBJ1-5,TRBV6-6,few,CASSYSDGSNQPQHF,TGTGCCAGCAGTTACTCCGACGGAAGCAATCAGCCCCAGCATTTT
.,TRBJ2-5,TRBV20-1,few,CSAGSRGVETQYF,TGCAGTGCTGGCTCTCGAGGGGTTGAGACCCAGTACTTC
TRBD2,TRBJ2-3,TRBV6-1,.,CASSELGLAGTTDTQYF,TGTGCCAGCAGTGAACTGGGACTAGCGGGGACCACAGATACGCAGTATTTT
.,TRBJ2-5,TRBV18,few,CASSPSPLETQYF,TGTGCCAGCTCACCATCCCCCTTGGAGACCCAGTACTTC
.,TRBJ2-7,TRBV5-4,few,CASSKTAAGTYEQYF,TGTGCCAGCAGCAAAACAGCGGCTGGGACTTACGAGCAGTACTTC
TRBD1,TRBJ1-2,TRBV5-1,once,CASRRTGNSMGYTF,TGCGCCAGCAGACGGACAGGAAACTCGATGGGCTACACCTTC
.,TRBJ2-4,TRBV10-2,.,CASCKGVDIQYF,TGCGCCAGCTGCAAGGGAGTAGACATTCAGTACTTC
TRBD2,TRBJ2-1,TRBV7-3,few,CASSSGLAGGSEQFF,TGTGCCAGCAGCTCCGGACTAGCGGGAGGTAGTGAGCAGTTCTTC
.,TRBJ2-3,TRBV5-1,.,CASSQGDPSTDTQYF,TGCGCCAGCAGCCAGGGCGATCCTAGCACAGATACGCAGTATTTT
TRBD1,TRBJ2-3,TRBV7-8,.,CASSLAGQGAMTDTQYF,TGTGCCAGCAGCTTAGCGGGACAGGGGGCTATGACAGATACGCAGTATTTT
TRBD1,TRBJ1-6,TRBV28,.,CASSTGQSSYNSPLHF,TGTGCCAGCAGTACGGGACAGAGCTCCTATAATTCACCCCTCCACTTT
.,TRBJ2-6,TRBV6-2/TRBV6-3,.,CASSWDPGRANVLTF,TGTGCCAGCAGTTGGGACCCTGGGAGGGCCAACGTCCTGACTTTC
TRBD2,TRBJ2-3,TRBV12-3/TRBV12-4,.,CASSPGLALDTQYF,TGTGCCAGCAGCCCTGGACTAGCGTTAGATACGCAGTATTTT
TRBD1,TRBJ2-1,TRBV12-3/TRBV12-4,few,CASSILTGGYQFF,TGTGCCAGCAGTATACTGACAGGGGGATATCAGTTCTTC
TRBD1,TRBJ1-5,TRBV20-1,once,CSASRDRDQPQHF,TGCAGTGCTTCCCGGGACAGAGATCAGCCCCAGCATTTT
.,TRBJ2-7,TRBV11-1,few,CASSWQGPEQYF,TGTGCCAGCAGCTGGCAGGGCCCCGAGCAGTACTTC
.,TRBJ1-5,TRBV20-1,few,CSAREQASNQPQHF,TGCAGTGCTAGAGAACAGGCTAGCAATCAGCCCCAGCATTTT
.,TRBJ2-3,TRBV28,.,CASRWSRATDTQYF,TGTGCCAGTCGGTGGAGCAGGGCCACAGATACGCAGTATTTT
TRBD1,TRBJ1-2,TRBV6-5,.,CASSRDRGRYGYTF,TGTGCCAGCAGCCGGGACAGGGGGCGGTATGGCTACACCTTC
.,TRBJ2-7,TRBV6-5,few,CASSSSRVVGSDEQYF,TGTGCCAGCAGTTCTTCCAGGGTGGTAGGGTCAGACGAGCAGTACTTC
TRBD1,TRBJ1-1,TRBV7-9,few,CASSLALRTGSFGTEAFF,TGTGCCAGCAGCTTAGCGCTTAGGACAGGGAGTTTCGGCACTGAAGCTTTCTTT
.,TRBJ1-1,TRBV29-1,few,CSVVGIMNTEAFF,TGCAGCGTTGTTGGAATTATGAACACTGAAGCTTTCTTT
.,TRBJ2-7,TRBV30,.,CAWSVRVAVYEQYF,TGTGCCTGGAGTGTACGCGTCGCGGTTTACGAGCAGTACTTC
TRBD2,TRBJ2-2,TRBV24-1,.,CATSDFETSGRPGELFF,TGTGCCACCAGTGACTTCGAGACTAGCGGGAGACCCGGGGAGCTGTTTTTT
.,TRBJ2-4,TRBV2,.,CASSEPPQGGAAKNIQYF,TGTGCCAGCAGTGAACCCCCCCAAGGGGGAGCAGCCAAAAACATTCAGTACTTC
.,TRBJ2-5,TRBV20-1,few,CSALSGAQYF,TGCAGTGCTTTGAGTGGGGCCCAGTACTTC
.,TRBJ1-5,TRBV6-9,.,CASSCDEYQPQHF,TGTGCCAGCAGTTGTGACGAGTATCAGCCCCAGCATTTT
.,TRBJ1-2,TRBV19,.,CASQDKGLSAYGYTF,TGTGCCAGTCAAGATAAGGGACTTTCGGCGTATGGCTACACCTTC
.,TRBJ2-7,TRBV9,.,CASSAGISPYEQYF,TGTGCCAGCAGCGCGGGGATTTCACCCTACGAGCAGTACTTC
TRBD1,TRBJ1-1,TRBV10-3,.,CAIRGGPGQANTEAFF,TGTGCCATCAGGGGGGGACCGGGACAGGCGAACACTGAAGCTTTCTTT
TRBD1,TRBJ2-5,TRBV6-1,few,CASSPGQGWETQYF,TGTGCCAGCAGTCCGGGACAGGGGTGGGAAACCCAGTACTTC
.,TRBJ2-1,TRBV6-6,.,CASSSLQGYNEQFF,TGTGCCAGCAGTTCTTTACAGGGTTACAATGAGCAGTTCTTC
TRBD1,TRBJ1-1,TRBV20-1,once,CSAAMTGVNTEAFF,TGCAGTGCAGCAATGACAGGGGTGAACACTGAAGCTTTCTTT
.,TRBJ2-7,TRBV30,few,CAWRARLSYEQYF,TGTGCCTGGAGGGCCCGCCTTAGCTACGAGCAGTACTTC
.,TRBJ1-5,TRBV10-3,.,CAIRDNSNQPQHF,TGTGCCATCAGGGATAATAGCAATCAGCCCCAGCATTTT
.,TRBJ1-5,TRBV2,.,CASTRDSNQPQHF,TGTGCCAGCACCCGGGACAGCAATCAGCCCCAGCATTTT
TRBD2,TRBJ2-1,TRBV6-5,few,CATHYGAGAPFNEQFF,TGTGCCACCCATTACGGAGCGGGAGCCCCGTTCAATGAGCAGTTCTTC
.,TRBJ1-5,TRBV6-2/TRBV6-3,.,CASSYDRNQPQHF,TGTGCCAGCAGTTACGACAGGAATCAGCCCCAGCATTTT